This TCR beta chain derives from a study of T cell responses to AZD1222 COVID-19 vaccine. Study-wide findings and caveats: Females made up more of the donors, who were largely white British, and clonal diversity may have come out too low. It was only after the peak T cell response that any repertoires were sampled.

Looked up from germline, CDR1 is SQVTM and CDR2 is ANQGSEA. CDR3 length: 12 amino acids. The V and J ends lost 6 bases and 4 bases, in that order; junction bases with no gene match: 5. On this clone itself: Its antigen remains unknown.

Profiled with immunoSEQ multiplex PCR; TCRdb holds only in-frame clones, not every one. Among tens of thousands of clones, 70% to 90% were seen once, and the ten largest hold 10%. Sequenced here: peripheral blood, sampled 28 days after the second AZD1222 dose. V gene TRBV29-1 combines with J gene TRBJ1-2, with 7 bases matching TRBD1. This clonotype was sampled from an adult who received the AZD1222 COVID-19 vaccine. The CDR3 DNA follows: TGCAGCGTCCCGACAGGGATCTATGGCTACACCTTC. This codes for CSVPTGIYGYTF.